This T cell receptor (beta chain) was identified during a study of blood T cells in healthy people across ages (dated by TCRdb to the mid-2010s). As for the study more broadly: Template switching captured roughly one uniquely barcoded TCR beta cDNA molecule per two T cells in model experiments. The study measured age-related changes in TCR beta repertoire diversity using deep sequencing normalized with unique cDNA molecular identifiers. Four age groups were formed from the donors: young (average about 15 years), middle-aged (approximately 39), aged (around 68) and long-lived (about 80). Two additional independent replicas of 1 million unique cDNA reads from the same blood draw were analyzed for two donors (one aged 18 to 30 and one aged 80 or older). To avoid experimental bias, donors of different ages were distributed randomly across sequencing lanes. What the authors observed across the whole study: Because donor CMV infection status was unknown, age-related changes in expanded clonotypes were potentially confounded. Estimates of total diversity based on one million sequenced T cells were considered lower bounds and underestimates. Compared with the aged group, more naive CD4+ T cells, fewer expanded clones and increased TCR diversity were shown by the long-lived group, suggesting age selection. There was a strong correlation between observed TCR beta diversity and the percentage of naive T cells measured by flow cytometry. Since profiling was done on bulk unsorted PBMCs, naive and antigen-experienced compartments could not be conclusively compared. Observed TCR beta diversity per million T cells fell roughly linearly with age, and a significant reduction was already apparent by age roughly 41.

This clonotype was picked up a small number of times. Its antigen is currently not known. It has no much larger one-base neighbor in the sample; base qualities were not kept. The 39 donors, aged roughly 6 to 90 years, were systemically healthy Caucasian individuals from Russia. About 9.8 milliliters of peripheral blood were drawn from each donor into EDTA-treated Vacutainer tubes. PBMCs were isolated by Ficoll-Paque density-gradient centrifugation, with at least 7 million obtained per sample. Total RNA, at least 6 micrograms per sample, was extracted from PBMCs with Trizol reagent. Naive CD45RAhigh/CD27high T cell percentages were measured by flow cytometry on a PBMC aliquot from every donor. Library prep was done by 5' RACE. Sequencing instrument: Illumina HiSeq 2500. A second roughly 7 to 11 cycle PCR used a sample-barcoded 5' primer and a J-beta primer mix. A template-switch 5' adaptor carrying 12 random nucleotides introduced a unique molecular identifier onto each TCR beta cDNA molecule. At least 2.5 million CDR3-containing paired-end reads were obtained from each sample. First-strand cDNA synthesis was performed from all RNA using the Mint cDNA synthesis kit, with priming by a TRBC-specific oligonucleotide. All cDNA was treated with uracil-DNA glycosylase and then went through a first 18-cycle PCR with the universal primers M1SS and BC2_uni_R. The original pipeline was this. Normalization of each sample was performed by random selection of 1 million high-quality reads, each carrying a distinct molecular identifier. Reads with shared molecular identifiers were discarded instead of being binned into consensus sequences. MiTCR, with a Q25 quality threshold and the strictest error-elimination algorithm, was used for CDR3 identification, clonotype clustering and error correction. A nonparametric unseen species model using Euler transformation provided a lower-bound estimate of total TCR beta diversity. In-frame beta chains were kept once TCRdb had trimmed the public reads at Q25 with fastp and called clones with MiXCR. Rows matching on CDR3 protein sequence are summarized as one entry with the most common DNA and genes. The V and J calls and clone size come from TCRdb's table, not from the authors' own analysis. The sample data list approximately 800,000 distinct CDR3 sequences, and around 50% of these were observed just once. 15% to 20% of the sample is in the top ten clones.

The clonotype comes from a man older than 75 in good health. Sequenced input: blood.

The DNA is as follows: TGTGCCAGCAGCCCTAACGACCCTCATCTCGCCTCTGGGGCCAACGTCCTGACTTTC. Its translation is CASSPNDPHLASGANVLTF. The chain joins TRBV12-3 or TRBV12-4 to TRBJ2-6, with the D gene uncertain. Trimming at the junction amounts to 6 bases on V and 0 bases on J, and the germline ends lie 21 bases apart. The CDR3 numbers 19 residues from cysteine through phenylalanine. This entry keeps only the CDR3 DNA: 57 bases, framed from base 1.